This T cell receptor beta chain was identified during a study of blood T cell repertoires in COVID-19. This clone occurred once. Authors' data handling: Amplification of reference gene primers was used by the study to estimate nucleated cell counts. Some clones are missing from TCRdb's copy, which holds only in-frame ones; the method was immunoSEQ multiplex PCR. Clonal size and the V and J genes are those of that table, whereas D and trimming came from the DNA. The sample has roughly 100,000 clones, around 84% seen once. The sequence was collected from an elderly woman with acute or convalescent COVID-19. Material for sequencing was peripheral blood.

The CDR3 here is CASSPETTGNQHF. The CDR3 nucleotides are TGTGCCAGCTCACCGGAGACGACAGGGAACCAGCATTTT. The chain is built from TRBV18 and TRBJ1-5; 7 bases agree with TRBD1. CDR3 length: 13 residues. The V segment lost 3 bases and the J segment 12 bases; nucleotides outside the gene matches: 8. The V gene's germline CDR1 is KGHSH and CDR2 LQKENI. The full variable domain, in which reference TRBV18 and TRBJ1-5 provide the parts outside the CDR3, is NAGVMQNPRHLVRRRGQEARLRCSPMKGHSHVYWYRQLPEEGLKFMVYLQKENIIDESGMPKERFSAEFPKEGPSILRIQQVVRGDSAAYFCASSPETTGNQHFGDGTRLSIL.